The 11 T cell receptor beta chains reported below all come from one sample, sequenced in a study of blood T cell repertoires in COVID-19. The data were produced by immunoSEQ multiplex PCR, yet TCRdb's version contains in-frame clones alone and is incomplete. The sample has some 150,000 clones, 70% to 90% seen once. The sample comprised peripheral blood. The receptors originated from a woman aged 80 or older in a cohort sampled during active or convalescent COVID-19.

The V and J genes are TRBV7-6 and TRBJ1-5; D perhaps matches TRBD1 (6 bases). The CDR3 totals 15 residues. Germline assignment: CDR1 SGHVS and CDR2 FNYEAQ. V lost 5 bases and J lost 7, with 18 bases in between. The CDR3 spells CASSPGAGGRQPQHF. The CDR3 nucleotides are TGTGCCAGCAGCCCTGGCGCGGGGGGCCGGCAGCCCCAGCATTTT.

This rearrangement joins TRBV19 to TRBJ2-7; TRBD1 matches 9 bases. The germline V gene encodes CDR1 LNHDA and CDR2 SQIVND (reference sequence). CDR3 length: 13 amino acids. The trim removed 10 bases at V and 0 bases at J, leaving 4 bases unmatched. CDR3 loop: CATRGQGSYEQYF. In DNA form, the CDR3 reads TGTGCCACCCGGGGACAGGGCTCCTACGAGCAGTACTTC.

This chain links TRBV30 with TRBJ1-2; TRBD1 is a possible D gene (6 bases). The germline CDR1 and CDR2 sequences are GTSNPN and SVGIG (reference sequence). This CDR3 spans 14 amino acids. V was clipped by 5 bases and J by 1 base, with 14 bases between them. The CDR3 DNA is TGTGCCTGGGGTACGACAGGTGTTAACTATGGCTACACCTTC. Its translation: CAWGTTGVNYGYTF. Full variable domain (remainder filled in from reference TRBV30 and TRBJ1-2): SQTIHQWPATLVQPVGSPLSLECTVEGTSNPNLYWYRQAAGRGLQLLFYSVGIGQISSEVPQNLSASRPQDRQFILSSKKLLLSDSGFYLCAWGTTGVNYGYTFGSGTRLTVV.

This clone showed up just a few times. The CDR3 loop reads CASQLGLAGVYTGELFF. The CDR3 DNA sequence: TGCGCCAGCCAACTGGGACTAGCGGGGGTTTACACCGGGGAGCTGTTTTTT. The chain links TRBV4-1 to TRBJ2-2; 14 bases are shared with TRBD2. The CDR3 runs to 17 residues. The germline CDR1 and CDR2 sequences are MGHRA and YSYEKL. V lost 8 bases and J lost 3; bases outside the gene matches: 8.

V gene TRBV9 combines with J gene TRBJ2-3; no clear D. The CDR3 runs 15 residues. Deletions cut 1 base from V and 0 bases from J, with 9 bases between. Germline V CDR1 and CDR2: SGDLS, YYNGEE. The chain's CDR3 is CASSVQASSTDTQYF. DNA for the CDR3: TGTGCCAGCAGCGTACAGGCCTCGAGCACAGATACGCAGTATTTT.

The chain has TRBV7-8 and TRBJ2-5; TRBD2 agrees at 8 bases. This CDR3 contains 15 residues. Germline-derived CDR1 and CDR2 are SGHVS and FQNEAQ. The V gene end was trimmed by 3 bases and the J gene end by 0 bases; junction bases not matched to a gene: 3. The CDR3 is CASSFGGADQETQYF. The CDR3 DNA is TGTGCCAGCAGCTTCGGGGGGGCCGACCAAGAGACCCAGTACTTC. Together with reference TRBV7-8 and TRBJ2-5, the CDR3 gives the full variable domain: GAGVSQSPRYKVAKRGQDVALRCDPISGHVSLFWYQQALGQGPEFLTYFQNEAQLDKSGLPSDRFFAERPEGSVSTLKIQRTQQEDSAVYLCASSFGGADQETQYFGPGTRLLVL.

This clone was observed once. The chain has TRBV6-6 and TRBJ1-2; TRBD1 agrees at 10 bases. Germline V gives CDR1 MNHNY, CDR2 SVGAGI (reference sequence). This CDR3 is built from 16 residues. With V trimmed by 2 bases and J by 8 bases, 11 bases remained unmatched. CDR3 amino acids: CASSYHPRQGAWGYTF. Written as DNA, the CDR3 is TGTGCCAGCAGTTACCACCCCCGACAGGGGGCGTGGGGCTACACCTTC.

J is TRBJ2-4 and V is TRBV5-1, with D possibly matching TRBD2 (6 bases). This CDR3 is 15 amino acids long. Germline V gene lookup returns CDR1 SGHRS and CDR2 YFSETQ. The ends were cut back, 0 bases at V and 8 bases at J, with 15 bases in the middle. The CDR3, as DNA: TGCGCCAGCAGCTTGGGTGCGGGGATATGGGACATTCAGTACTTC. Translating gives CASSLGAGIWDIQYF.

This chain joins TRBV19 and TRBJ2-7; D is possibly TRBD1 (5 bases). The CDR3 is made up of 14 amino acids. The V and J ends lost 1 base and 2 bases respectively, with 9 bases between them. CDR1 LNHDA and CDR2 SQIVND come from the germline V gene (reference sequence). The CDR3 loop reads CASSIGTFPYEQYF. The CDR3 DNA sequence: TGTGCCAGTAGTATAGGGACATTCCCCTACGAGCAGTACTTC.

The chain recombines TRBV30 with TRBJ1-5; D may be TRBD1 (5 bases). Germline V gene data show CDR1 as GTSNPN and CDR2 as SVGIG (reference sequence). This CDR3 is built from 11 residues. V lost 7 bases, J lost 7 bases, and 11 bases lay in between. This CDR3 reads CASGGEQPQHF. The CDR3 DNA follows: TGTGCCTCGGGGGGGGAACAGCCCCAGCATTTT. Full variable domain (remainder filled in from reference TRBV30 and TRBJ1-5): SQTIHQWPATLVQPVGSPLSLECTVEGTSNPNLYWYRQAAGRGLQLLFYSVGIGQISSEVPQNLSASRPQDRQFILSSKKLLLSDSGFYLCASGGEQPQHFGDGTRLSIL.

The chain joins TRBV12-1 to TRBJ2-7; the table names TRBD2, a call not compared with the DNA. TRBV12-1 is described as a pseudogene. The CDR3 has 14 amino acids. The CDR3 coding sequence is TGTGCCAGCAGCTTTAAGGTAGATCGGGACGAGCAGTACGTC. Amino acid sequence: CASSFKVDRDEQYV.